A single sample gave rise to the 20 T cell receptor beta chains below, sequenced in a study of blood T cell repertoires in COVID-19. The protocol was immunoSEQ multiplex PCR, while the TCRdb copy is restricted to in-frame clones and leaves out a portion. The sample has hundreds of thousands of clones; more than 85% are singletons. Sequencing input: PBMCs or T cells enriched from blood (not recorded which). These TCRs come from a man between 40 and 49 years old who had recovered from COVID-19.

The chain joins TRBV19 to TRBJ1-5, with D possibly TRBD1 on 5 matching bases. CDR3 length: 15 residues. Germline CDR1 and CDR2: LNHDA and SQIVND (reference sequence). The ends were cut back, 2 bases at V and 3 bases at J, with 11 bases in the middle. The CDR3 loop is CASSIYRLNNQPQHF. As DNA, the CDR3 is TGTGCCAGTAGTATATACAGGCTGAACAATCAGCCCCAGCATTTT.

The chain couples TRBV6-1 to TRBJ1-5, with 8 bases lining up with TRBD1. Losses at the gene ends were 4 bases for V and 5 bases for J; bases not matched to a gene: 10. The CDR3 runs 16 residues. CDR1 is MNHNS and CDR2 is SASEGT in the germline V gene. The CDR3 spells CASSGFRGRFDQPQHF. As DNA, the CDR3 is TGTGCCAGCAGTGGATTCAGGGGGCGCTTCGATCAGCCCCAGCATTTT.

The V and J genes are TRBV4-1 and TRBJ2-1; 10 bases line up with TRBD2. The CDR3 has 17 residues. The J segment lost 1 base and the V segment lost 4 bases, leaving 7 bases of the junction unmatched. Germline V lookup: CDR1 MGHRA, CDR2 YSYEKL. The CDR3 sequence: CASSLTIAGGSYNEQFF. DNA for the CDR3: TGCGCCAGCAGCCTCACAATAGCGGGAGGATCCTACAATGAGCAGTTCTTC.

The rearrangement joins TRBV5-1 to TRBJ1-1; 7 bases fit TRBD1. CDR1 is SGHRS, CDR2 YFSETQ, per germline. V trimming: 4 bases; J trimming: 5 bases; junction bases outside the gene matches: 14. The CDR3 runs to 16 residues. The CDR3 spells CASSGPDRPLGTEAFF. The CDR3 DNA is TGCGCCAGCAGCGGGCCGGACAGGCCTTTAGGGACTGAAGCTTTCTTT.

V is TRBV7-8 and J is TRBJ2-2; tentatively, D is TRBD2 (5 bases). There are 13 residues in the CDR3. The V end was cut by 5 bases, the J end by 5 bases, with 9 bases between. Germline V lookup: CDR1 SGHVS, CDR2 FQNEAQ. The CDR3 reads CASSRRRTGELFF. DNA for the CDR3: TGTGCCAGCAGCCGGAGGAGAACCGGGGAGCTGTTTTTT. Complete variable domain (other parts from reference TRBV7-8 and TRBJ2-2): GAGVSQSPRYKVAKRGQDVALRCDPISGHVSLFWYQQALGQGPEFLTYFQNEAQLDKSGLPSDRFFAERPEGSVSTLKIQRTQQEDSAVYLCASSRRRTGELFFGEGSRLTVL.

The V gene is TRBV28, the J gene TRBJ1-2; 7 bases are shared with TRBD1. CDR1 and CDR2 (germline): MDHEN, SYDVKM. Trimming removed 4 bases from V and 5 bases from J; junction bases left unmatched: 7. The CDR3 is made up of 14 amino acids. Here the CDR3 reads CASSSTLQGYGYTF. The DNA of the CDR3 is TGTGCCAGCAGTTCAACCCTACAGGGGTATGGCTACACCTTC.

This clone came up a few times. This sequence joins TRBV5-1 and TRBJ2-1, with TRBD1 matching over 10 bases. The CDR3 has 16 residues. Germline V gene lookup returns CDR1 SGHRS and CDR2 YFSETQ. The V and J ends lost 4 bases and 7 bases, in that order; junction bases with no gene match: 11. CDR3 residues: CASSPLGTGARNEQFF. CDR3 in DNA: TGCGCCAGCAGCCCGCTAGGGACAGGGGCGAGGAATGAGCAGTTCTTC. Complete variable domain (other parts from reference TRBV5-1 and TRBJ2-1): KAGVTQTPRYLIKTRGQQVTLSCSPISGHRSVSWYQQTPGQGLQFLFEYFSETQRNKGNFPGRFSGRQFSNSRSEMNVSTLELGDSALYLCASSPLGTGARNEQFFGPGTRLTVL.

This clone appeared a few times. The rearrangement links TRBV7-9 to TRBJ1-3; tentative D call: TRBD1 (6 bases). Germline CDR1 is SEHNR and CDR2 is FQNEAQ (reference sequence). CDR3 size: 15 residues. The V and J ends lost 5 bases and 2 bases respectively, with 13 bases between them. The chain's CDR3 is CASSPQTGPGNTIYF. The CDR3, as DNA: TGTGCCAGCAGCCCCCAGACAGGTCCTGGAAACACCATATATTTT. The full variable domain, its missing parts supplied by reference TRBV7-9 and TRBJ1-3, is DTGVSQNPRHKITKRGQNVTFRCDPISEHNRLYWYRQTLGQGPEFLTYFQNEAQLEKSRLLSDRFSAERPKGSFSTLEIQRTEQGDSAMYLCASSPQTGPGNTIYFGEGSWLTVV.

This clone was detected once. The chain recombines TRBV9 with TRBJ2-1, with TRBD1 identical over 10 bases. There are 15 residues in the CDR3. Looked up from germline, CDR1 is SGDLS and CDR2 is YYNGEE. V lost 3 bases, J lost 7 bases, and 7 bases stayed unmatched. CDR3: CASSARGDRGNEQFF. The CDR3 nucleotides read TGTGCCAGCAGCGCGCGGGGGGACAGGGGAAATGAGCAGTTCTTC.

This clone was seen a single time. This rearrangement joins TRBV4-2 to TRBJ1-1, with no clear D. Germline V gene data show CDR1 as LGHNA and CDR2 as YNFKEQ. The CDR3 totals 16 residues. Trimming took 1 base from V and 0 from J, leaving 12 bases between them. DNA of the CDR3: TGTGCCAGCAGCCAAGTGTTCCGGGGAATGAACACTGAAGCTTTCTTT. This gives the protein CASSQVFRGMNTEAFF.

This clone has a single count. The CDR3 is CASSLVWQPSNYGYTF. The CDR3 coding sequence is TGTGCCAGCAGCTTAGTATGGCAACCGTCGAACTATGGCTACACCTTC. This chain links TRBV7-2 with TRBJ1-2; the D is unclear. The CDR3 sequence is 16 residues long. Trimming stripped 1 base from V and 2 bases from J, with 14 bases between. The germline V gene has CDR1 SGHTA and CDR2 FQGNSA.

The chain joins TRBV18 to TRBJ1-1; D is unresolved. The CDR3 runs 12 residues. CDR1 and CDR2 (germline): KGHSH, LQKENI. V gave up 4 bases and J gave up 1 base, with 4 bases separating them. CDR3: CASSQANTEAFF. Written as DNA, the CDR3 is TGTGCCAGCTCACAAGCGAACACTGAAGCTTTCTTT.

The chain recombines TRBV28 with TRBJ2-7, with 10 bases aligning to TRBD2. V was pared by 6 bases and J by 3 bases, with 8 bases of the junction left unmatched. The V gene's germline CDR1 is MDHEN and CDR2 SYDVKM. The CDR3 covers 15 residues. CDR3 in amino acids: CASRSASGSVYEQYF. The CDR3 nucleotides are TGTGCCAGCAGGAGTGCTAGCGGGAGCGTCTACGAGCAGTACTTC.

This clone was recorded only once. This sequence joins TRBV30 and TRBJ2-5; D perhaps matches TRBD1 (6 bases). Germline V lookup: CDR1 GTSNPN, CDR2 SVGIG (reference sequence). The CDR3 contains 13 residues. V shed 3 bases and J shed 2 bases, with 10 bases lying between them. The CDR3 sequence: CAWSQDRQETQYF. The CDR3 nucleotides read TGTGCCTGGAGCCAGGACAGACAAGAGACCCAGTACTTC.

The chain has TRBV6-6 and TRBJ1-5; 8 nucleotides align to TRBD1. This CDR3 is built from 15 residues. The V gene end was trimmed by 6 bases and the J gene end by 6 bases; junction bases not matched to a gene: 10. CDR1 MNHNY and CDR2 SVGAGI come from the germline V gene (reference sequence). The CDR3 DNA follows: TGTGCCAGCAGGACTGGGGGCAGGGGGCCTCAGCCCCAGCATTTT. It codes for CASRTGGRGPQPQHF.

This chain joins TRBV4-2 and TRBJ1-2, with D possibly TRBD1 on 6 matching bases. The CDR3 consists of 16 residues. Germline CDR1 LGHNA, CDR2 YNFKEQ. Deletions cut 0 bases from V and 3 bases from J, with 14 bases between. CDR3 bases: TGTGCCAGCAGCCAAGATGGGGGGGGCGCAGACTATGGCTACACCTTC. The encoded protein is CASSQDGGGADYGYTF.

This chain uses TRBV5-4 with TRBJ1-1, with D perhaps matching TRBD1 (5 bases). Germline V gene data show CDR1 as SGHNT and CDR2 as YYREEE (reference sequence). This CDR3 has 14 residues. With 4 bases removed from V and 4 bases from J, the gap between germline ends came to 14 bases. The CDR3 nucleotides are TGTGCCAGCAGCATGGCGGGGGGGGTCACTGAAGCTTTCTTT. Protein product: CASSMAGGVTEAFF.

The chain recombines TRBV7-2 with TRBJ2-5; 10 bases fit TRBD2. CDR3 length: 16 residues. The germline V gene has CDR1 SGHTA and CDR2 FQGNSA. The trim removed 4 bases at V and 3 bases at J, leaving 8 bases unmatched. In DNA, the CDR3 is TGTGCCAGCAGCTACAGGACTAGCGGAAAGGAAGAGACCCAGTACTTC. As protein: CASSYRTSGKEETQYF.

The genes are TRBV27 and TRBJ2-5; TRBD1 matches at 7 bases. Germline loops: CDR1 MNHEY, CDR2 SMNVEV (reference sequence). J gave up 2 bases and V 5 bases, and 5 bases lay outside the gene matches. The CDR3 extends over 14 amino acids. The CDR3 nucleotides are TGTGCCAGCAGTACCCTGACAGGGCAAGAGACCCAGTACTTC. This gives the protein CASSTLTGQETQYF.

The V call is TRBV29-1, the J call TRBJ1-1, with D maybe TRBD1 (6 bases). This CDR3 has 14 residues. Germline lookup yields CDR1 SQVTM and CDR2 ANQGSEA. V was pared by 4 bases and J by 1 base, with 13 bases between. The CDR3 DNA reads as TGCAGCGTTGGTTATAGGGGGAGGAACACTGAAGCTTTCTTT. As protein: CSVGYRGRNTEAFF.